This T cell receptor beta chain came from a study of cytomegalovirus exposure and HLA in healthy donors. Findings and limits, study-wide: Per a prior analysis, the majority of TCR beta V segments were productive roughly 87% or roughly 30% of the time.

Of note for this clone: Its antigen is as yet unknown.

The PCR employed 60 Vbeta primers together with 13 Jbeta primers. In the study's own analysis: The authors later counted 70 million to 80 million unique TCR beta chains, roughly 11 million of them shared. Profiling relied on immunoSEQ multiplex PCR, and the TCRdb table lists in-frame clones only, not all of them. Clonal size and the V and J genes are those of that table, whereas D and trimming came from the DNA. The data show 120,000 to 150,000 clones, almost 80% seen once. Trimming cost V 3 bases and J 7 bases, with 4 bases left between them. Germline V lookup: CDR1 DFQATT, CDR2 SNEGSKA (reference sequence). There are 10 residues in the CDR3.

This sequence was found in a woman between 40 and 50 years old in good health and CMV-seropositive. The chain combines TRBV20-1 with TRBJ2-1; D not certain. The sequencing input was PBMCs. The CDR3 is CSASNNEQFF. The CDR3 region has the DNA TGCAGTGCTAGTAATAATGAGCAGTTCTTC.